This entry is about one T cell receptor beta chain. What it binds is unknown. Repertoires were generated with immunoSEQ multiplex PCR, while TCRdb's copy carries only in-frame clones and drops some. The sample contains 35,000 to 55,000 clones, around 75% of which appear only once. The data belong to a study of vaccination effects on CD4 cells after COVID-19. Across the whole study: Two doses of either BNT162b2 or mRNA-1273 were given to each participant.

Under the ViraFEST assay, PBMC were stimulated with viral peptide pools so that antigen-specific CD4+ T cells expanded. Sequencing was performed afterwards. On day 10 of culture, CD4+ T cells were separated out. PCR showed that the person got SARS-CoV-2 infection at some point between March and December 2020. IL-2 medium supplanted half the medium on days 3 and 7. Study conclusions and caveats: Clonal contraction was marked in infection- and vaccine-induced clones late after vaccination. After vaccination, spike-reactive clones in convalescents were mostly new vaccine-induced clones.

Germline loops: CDR1 LNHNV, CDR2 YYDKDF (reference sequence). V lost 4 bases, J lost 3 bases, and 19 bases lay in between. The CDR3 is 16 residues long. This receptor was obtained from a human donor who had a prior SARS-CoV-2 infection. Specimen: CD4+ T cells from PBMCs cultured with a peptide pool, collected before COVID-19 vaccination. The chain employs TRBV15 and TRBJ2-7; D gene unclear. For the CDR3, the DNA is TGTGCCACCAGCACTGTTACGGAGACCCTTTACTACGAGCAGTACTTC. This sequence encodes CATSTVTETLYYEQYF.